This T cell receptor (beta chain) was profiled in a study of shared clonotypes between healthy human individuals. Study-wide background: Donors had three CD4 naive, three CD4 memory, two CD8 naive and one CD8 memory plate apiece. General study findings and limits: Larger richness was generally estimated for naive than memory subsets.

As regards this clone: Its antigen is currently unknown.

J gave up 5 bases and V 1 base, and 5 bases lay outside the gene matches. CDR1 is GTSNPN, CDR2 SVGIG, per germline (reference sequence). The CDR3 runs to 15 residues. The naive CD8 population came from CD45RO-negative cells selected for CCR7, without terminally differentiated effector memory CD45RA+ cells. An even split of each subset's genomic DNA across several immunoSEQ plates was performed. Assay: immunoSEQ multiplex PCR; the TCRdb copy retains only in-frame clones and omits some. Of roughly 2,000,000 clones listed, less than 95% were seen once; the top ten hold 0.95% to 1.5%. This receptor was taken from a young man in good health. V usage is TRBV30 and J usage is TRBJ2-5, with 12 nucleotides matching TRBD2. The sample taken for sequencing was naive CD8+ T cells sorted from blood. The CDR3 here is CAWSGVLAGGETQYF. CDR3 bases: TGTGCCTGGAGTGGGGTACTAGCGGGAGGTGAGACCCAGTACTTC.